These T cell receptor beta chains were read from a single sample in a study of cytomegalovirus exposure and HLA in healthy donors. TCRdb's copy holds only in-frame clones and misses some; the assay was immunoSEQ multiplex PCR. The sample includes some 250,000 clones, 75% to 85% of them seen just once. The specimen sequenced was PBMCs. The receptors here all came from a woman aged 60-70 years in good health and CMV-seropositive. The CDR3 runs from the conserved cysteine through the conserved F or W. Each record gives: CDR3 length, V gene, D gene, J gene, clone size, CDR3 DNA, CDR3 protein. A D gene is named only where the DNA matches it firmly. Some rows have no size entry. The others give once, few or many, or a class for an expanded clone.

>14|TRBV19|.|TRBJ2-2|.
TGTGCCAGTAGTCGTGGACTCGCGAATGGGGAGCTGTTTTTT
CASSRGLANGELFF
>16|TRBV6-5|.|TRBJ2-2|.
TGTGCCAGCAGTTACACCGGGACTTCTAACACCGGGGAGCTGTTTTTT
CASSYTGTSNTGELFF
>16|TRBV4-2|TRBD2|TRBJ2-5|.
TGTGCCAGCAGCCAAGGCTCGGAACTAGCGGGAGAGACCCAGTACTTC
CASSQGSELAGETQYF
>17|TRBV5-1|TRBD2|TRBJ2-3|.
TGCGCCAGCAGCCCCTCCGGAGGGAGCGGGAAACTTGATACGCAGTATTTT
CASSPSGGSGKLDTQYF
>13|TRBV5-6|TRBD2|TRBJ2-1|.
TGTGCCAGCAGCTCGGCGGGACTAAATGAGCAGTTCTTC
CASSSAGLNEQFF
>14|TRBV7-9|.|TRBJ1-1|.
TGTGCCAGCAGCTCATCAGGGGTAGAAACTGAAGCTTTCTTT
CASSSSGVETEAFF
>16|TRBV28|.|TRBJ1-1|once
TGTGCCAGCAGTTTGGACAGAACAAACATGAACACTGAAGCTTTCTTT
CASSLDRTNMNTEAFF
>12|TRBV30|TRBD1|TRBJ2-7|.
TGTGCCGGGGGACAGGACACCTACGAGCAGTACTTC
CAGGQDTYEQYF
>16|TRBV21-1|.|TRBJ1-1|.
TGTGCCAGCAGCAAATTGGGGGACAGATCGGGCACTGAAGCTTTCTTT
CASSKLGDRSGTEAFF
>12|TRBV21-1|.|TRBJ2-1|.
TGTGCCAGCCCCCAGAGCGGGAGTTCGCAGTTCTTC
CASPQSGSSQFF
>15|TRBV6-6|TRBD2|TRBJ2-1|.
TGTGCCAGCACCGTCACTAGCGGGAGAGGCAATGAGCAGTTCTTC
CASTVTSGRGNEQFF
>16|TRBV27|TRBD1|TRBJ1-5|.
TGTGCCAGCAGTCCCGGGACAGGGGGCTACAATCAGCCCCAGCATTTT
CASSPGTGGYNQPQHF
>15|TRBV9|TRBD1|TRBJ2-7|.
TGTGCCAGCAGCCCCCGGGACAGGGACTCCTACGAGCAGTACTTC
CASSPRDRDSYEQYF
>14|TRBV10-3|.|TRBJ1-5|.
TGTGCCATCAGTGAGCGGGGGGAAGGACAGCCCCAGCATTTT
CAISERGEGQPQHF
>12|TRBV5-6|.|TRBJ2-7|once
TGTGCCAGCAGCTTGGTAACCTACGAGCAGTACTTC
CASSLVTYEQYF
>14|TRBV5-1|.|TRBJ1-3|.
TGCGCCAGCAGCTTGGTGGTCGGAGCGGACACCATATATTTT
CASSLVVGADTIYF
>14|TRBV2|TRBD1|TRBJ2-5|.
TGTGCCAGCAGCTGGGACAGGCGACAAGAGACCCAGTACTTC
CASSWDRRQETQYF
>15|TRBV5-1|TRBD1|TRBJ2-7|.
TGCGCCAGCAGCACAGGACAGGGTGGCTCATACGAGCAGTACTTC
CASSTGQGGSYEQYF
>13|TRBV5-1|.|TRBJ2-1|.
TGCGCCAGCAGGTCCAGCGCGTACAATGAGCAGTTCTTC
CASRSSAYNEQFF
>15|TRBV29-1|TRBD1|TRBJ1-3|few
TGCAGCGCGACGGACAGGGGCTTCTCTGGAAACACCATATATTTT
CSATDRGFSGNTIYF
>14|TRBV19|TRBD2|TRBJ2-3|.
TGTGCCAGTAGCCGACTAGCGGGCACAGATACGCAGTATTTT
CASSRLAGTDTQYF
>15|TRBV5-1|.|TRBJ2-2|few
TGCGCCAGCAGCGAGATAGCCCAAAACACCGGGGAGCTGTTTTTT
CASSEIAQNTGELFF
>12|TRBV9|.|TRBJ1-1|.
TGTGCCAGCAGCGTAGACAGCGGGAAAGCTTTCTTT
CASSVDSGKAFF
>15|TRBV25-1|TRBD1|TRBJ1-3|.
TGTGCCAGCAGTGATGGGGGGACAGCTATAAACACCATATATTTT
CASSDGGTAINTIYF
>14|TRBV6-5|TRBD2|TRBJ2-7|.
TGTGCCAGCAGCCCTAGCGGGATTTCCTACGAGCAGTACTTC
CASSPSGISYEQYF
>15|TRBV7-9|.|TRBJ1-1|.
TGTGCCAGCAGCTTAGTGAGGGGGGGGAACACTGAAGCTTTCTTT
CASSLVRGGNTEAFF
>15|TRBV4-2|TRBD2|TRBJ2-7|.
TGTGCCAGCAGCCAAGACCTAGCGGGAGTGTTGGAGCAGTACTTC
CASSQDLAGVLEQYF
>14|TRBV6-4|.|TRBJ1-1|.
TGTGCCAGCCGAAAGGACAGCAAAAACACTGAAGCTTTCTTT
CASRKDSKNTEAFF
>16|TRBV5-1|TRBD1|TRBJ2-2|.
TGCGCCAGCAGCCTTTTGTCCGGACAGGGGAGAAGAGAGCTGTTTTTT
CASSLLSGQGRRELFF
>17|TRBV6-1|TRBD1|TRBJ2-7|once
TGTGCCAGCAGTGAACATTTGGGGACAGGGGGCGTCTACGAGCAGTACTTC
CASSEHLGTGGVYEQYF
>13|TRBV6-5|.|TRBJ2-1|.
TGTGCCAGCAGTTACATGGAGAGGAATGAGCAGTTCTTC
CASSYMERNEQFF
>14|TRBV10-3|TRBD1|TRBJ1-1|few
TGTGCCATCAACCCAGGGGGAAGGAACACTGAAGCTTTCTTT
CAINPGGRNTEAFF
>16|TRBV5-1|.|TRBJ1-4|.
TGCGCCAGCAGCAGGAGCGGGACTACAACTAATGAAAAACTGTTTTTT
CASSRSGTTTNEKLFF
>14|TRBV9|.|TRBJ2-7|.
TGTGCCAGCAGCAACCGGGACAACATCCTCGAGCAGTACTTC
CASSNRDNILEQYF
>15|TRBV19|TRBD1|TRBJ2-2|.
TGTGCCAGTAGCCCATACAGGGGGAACACCGGGGAGCTGTTTTTT
CASSPYRGNTGELFF
>16|TRBV27|.|TRBJ2-1|.
TGTGCCAGCAGTTTAATCAGCGCGAGCTCCTACAATGAGCAGTTCTTC
CASSLISASSYNEQFF
>15|TRBV6-1|.|TRBJ1-1|once
TGTGCCAGCAGTTCCCCAAAACTTGACAGCCATGAAGCTTTCTTT
CASSSPKLDSHEAFF
>16|TRBV5-1|TRBD2|TRBJ2-1|.
TGCGCCAGCAGCTTGGTTAGCGGGCCGGGCTACAATGAGCAGTTCTTC
CASSLVSGPGYNEQFF
>13|TRBV7-3|.|TRBJ2-3|once
TGTGCCAGCAGCTCTTCGGGCACAGATACGCAGTATTTT
CASSSSGTDTQYF
>12|TRBV29-1|TRBD1|TRBJ1-1|.
TGCAGCGTGGGACAGAGCGCCACTGAAGCTTTCTTT
CSVGQSATEAFF
>13|TRBV29-1|.|TRBJ1-3|.
TGCAGCGTTTTTCTAGGCTCTGGAAACACCATATATTTT
CSVFLGSGNTIYF